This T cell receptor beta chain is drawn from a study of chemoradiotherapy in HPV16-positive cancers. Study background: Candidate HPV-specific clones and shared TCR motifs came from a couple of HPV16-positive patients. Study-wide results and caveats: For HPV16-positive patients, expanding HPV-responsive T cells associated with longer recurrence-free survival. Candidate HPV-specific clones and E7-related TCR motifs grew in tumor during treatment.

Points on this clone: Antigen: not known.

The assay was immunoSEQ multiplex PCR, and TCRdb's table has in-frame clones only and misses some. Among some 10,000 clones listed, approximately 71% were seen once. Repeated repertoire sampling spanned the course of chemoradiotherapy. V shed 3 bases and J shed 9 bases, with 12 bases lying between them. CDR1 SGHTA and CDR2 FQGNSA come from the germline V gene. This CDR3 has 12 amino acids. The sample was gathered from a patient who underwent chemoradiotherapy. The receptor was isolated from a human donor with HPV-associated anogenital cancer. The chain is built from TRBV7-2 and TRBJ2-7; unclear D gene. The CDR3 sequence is CASSLDLGGQYF. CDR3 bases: TGTGCCAGCAGCTTGGATTTGGGTGGGCAGTACTTC.